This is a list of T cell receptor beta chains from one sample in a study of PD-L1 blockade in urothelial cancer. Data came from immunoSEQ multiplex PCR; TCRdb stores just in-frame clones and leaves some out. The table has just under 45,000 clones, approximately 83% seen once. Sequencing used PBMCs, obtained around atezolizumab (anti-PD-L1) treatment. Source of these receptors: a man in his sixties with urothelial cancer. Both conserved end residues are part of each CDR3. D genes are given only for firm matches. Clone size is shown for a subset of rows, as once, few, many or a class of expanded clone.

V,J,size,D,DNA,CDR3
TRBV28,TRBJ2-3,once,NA,TGTGCCAGCAGTTTGGGCGGGGCAGGAGATACGCAGTATTTT,CASSLGGAGDTQYF
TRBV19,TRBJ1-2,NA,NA,TGTGCCAGTAGTATCCGGGGGGACTATGGCTACACCTTC,CASSIRGDYGYTF
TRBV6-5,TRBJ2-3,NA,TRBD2,TGTGCCAGCAGTTCCCGGGGGGGCACAGATACGCAGTATTTT,CASSSRGGTDTQYF
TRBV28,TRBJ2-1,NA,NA,TGTGCCAGCAGTTTAACATCAGGTGAGCAGTTCTTC,CASSLTSGEQFF
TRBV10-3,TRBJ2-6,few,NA,TGTGCCATCAGTGAGTCTACGGGGTCAGGGGCCAACGTCCTGACTTTC,CAISESTGSGANVLTF
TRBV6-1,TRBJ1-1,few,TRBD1,TGTGCCAGCAGTGATCTGGACAGGGGAGGGAGCACTGAAGCTTTCTTT,CASSDLDRGGSTEAFF
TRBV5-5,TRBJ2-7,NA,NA,TGTGCCAGCAGCTTGTCGGTCGAGACAGTTTCTGCCTACGAGCAGTACTTC,CASSLSVETVSAYEQYF
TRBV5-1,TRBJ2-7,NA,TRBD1,TGCGCCAGCAGGACAGGGCACAGTGGCTACGAGCAGTACTTC,CASRTGHSGYEQYF
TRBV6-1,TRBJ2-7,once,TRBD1,TGTGCCAGCCGCCAACACAGGGGACGGTACGAGCAGTACTTC,CASRQHRGRYEQYF
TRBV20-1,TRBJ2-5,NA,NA,TGCAGTGCTAGAGGCGAGGAGACCCAGTACTTC,CSARGEETQYF
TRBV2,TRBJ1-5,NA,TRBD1,TGTGCCAGCAGTGACGACAGGGGAGGTCAGCCCCAGCATTTT,CASSDDRGGQPQHF
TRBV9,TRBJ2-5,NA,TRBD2,TGTGCCAGCAGCCTTAGGGGTCGGGGGGGAGTGGAGACCCAGTACTTC,CASSLRGRGGVETQYF
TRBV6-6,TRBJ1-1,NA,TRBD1,TGTGCCAGCAGTAGAAGACAGGGTCGGAACACTGAAGCTTTCTTT,CASSRRQGRNTEAFF
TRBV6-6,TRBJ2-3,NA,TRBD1,TGTGCCAGCAGTTACCCCCGGGACAGACCCACAGATACGCAGTATTTT,CASSYPRDRPTDTQYF
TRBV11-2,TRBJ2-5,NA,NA,TGTGCCAGCAGCCCGACACAGGTTTCCCAAGAGACCCAGTACTTC,CASSPTQVSQETQYF
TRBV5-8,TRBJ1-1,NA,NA,TGTGCCAGCAGCCCCTCCATACTCCGGAACACTGAAGCTTTCTTT,CASSPSILRNTEAFF
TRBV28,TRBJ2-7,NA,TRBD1,TGTGCCAGCAGCCCGGGACAGGGTATTTTGTACGAGCAGTACTTC,CASSPGQGILYEQYF
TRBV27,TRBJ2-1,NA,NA,TGTGCCAGCAGTAAACAGGATCTCGCCTACAATGAGCAGTTCTTC,CASSKQDLAYNEQFF
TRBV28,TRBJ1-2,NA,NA,TGTGCCAGTGGGCCGAACTATGGCTACACCTTC,CASGPNYGYTF
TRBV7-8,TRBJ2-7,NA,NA,TGTGCCAGCAGCTTACCGGGGAACTCCTACGAGCAGTACTTC,CASSLPGNSYEQYF
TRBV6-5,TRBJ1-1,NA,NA,TGTGCCAGCAGTTACAGGACGGGGTACACTGAAGCTTTCTTT,CASSYRTGYTEAFF
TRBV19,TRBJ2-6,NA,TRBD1,TGTGCCAGTAGTATAGATCGAATTAGGACAGGGGTATCTGGGGCCAACGTCCTGACTTTC,CASSIDRIRTGVSGANVLTF
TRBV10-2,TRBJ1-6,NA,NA,TGCGCCAGCAGTGACTTAAATTCACCCCTCCACTTT,CASSDLNSPLHF
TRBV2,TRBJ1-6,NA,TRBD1,TGTGCCAGGACAACAGGGGTTGGCTCACCCCTCCACTTT,CARTTGVGSPLHF
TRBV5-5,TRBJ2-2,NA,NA,TGTGCCAGCACCAACACGTGGGGCACGAACACCGGGGAGCTGTTTTTT,CASTNTWGTNTGELFF
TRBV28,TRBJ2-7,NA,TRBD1,TGTGCCAGCAGGACCGGGACAGGGGACTACGAGCAGTACTTC,CASRTGTGDYEQYF
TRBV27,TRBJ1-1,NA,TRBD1,TGTGCCAGCAGTCCCGGACAGGGGGCATGGAACACTGAAGCTTTCTTT,CASSPGQGAWNTEAFF
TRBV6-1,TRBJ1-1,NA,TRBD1,TGTGCCAGCAGTGATCACCGGGGGGACAGGGGGCAAGGAACTGAAGCTTTCTTT,CASSDHRGDRGQGTEAFF
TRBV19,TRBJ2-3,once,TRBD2,TGTGCCAGTACCGCGGGACTAGCGGGCTTCACAGATACGCAGTATTTT,CASTAGLAGFTDTQYF
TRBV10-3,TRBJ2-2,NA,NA,TGTGCCATCAGTGAGTCAGTTCGGGGTCCCGGGGAGCTGTTTTTT,CAISESVRGPGELFF
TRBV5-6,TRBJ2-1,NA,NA,TGTGCCAGCAGCTCGGGACAGTGGGACTTTATGGAGCAGTTCTTC,CASSSGQWDFMEQFF
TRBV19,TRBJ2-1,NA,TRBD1,TGTGCCACCGCTAAGGACAGGCAATACAATGAGCAGTTCTTC,CATAKDRQYNEQFF
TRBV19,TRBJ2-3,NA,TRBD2,TGTGCCATCCGAAAAACGGGGGGAAGGACAGATACGCAGTATTTT,CAIRKTGGRTDTQYF
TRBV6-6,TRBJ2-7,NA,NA,TGTGCCAGCAGTTCCGTAGACTGGTACGAGCAGTACTTC,CASSSVDWYEQYF
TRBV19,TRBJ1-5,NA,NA,TGTGCCAGTAGTCCCCGGACGGGACACAATCAGCCCCAGCATTTT,CASSPRTGHNQPQHF
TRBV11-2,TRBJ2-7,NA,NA,TGTGCCAGCAGCTTAACGGGGGAGGACTACGAGCAGTACTTC,CASSLTGEDYEQYF
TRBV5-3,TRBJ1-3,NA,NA,TGTGCCAGAAGCTTGGGCAGGGTCTCTGGAAACACCATATATTTT,CARSLGRVSGNTIYF
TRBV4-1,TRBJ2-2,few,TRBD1,TGCGCCAGCAGCCAAGATCGGCCAGGGGGTGGAAACACCGGGGAGCTGTTTTTT,CASSQDRPGGGNTGELFF
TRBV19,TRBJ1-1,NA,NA,TGTGCCAGTAGTAAGGAGGTGTTGAACACTGAAGCTTTCTTT,CASSKEVLNTEAFF
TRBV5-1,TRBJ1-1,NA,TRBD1,TGCGCCAGCAGCTCCCCAAAAGACAGGGAGAGGGACACTGAAGCTTTCTTT,CASSSPKDRERDTEAFF
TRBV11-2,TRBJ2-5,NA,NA,TGTGCCAGCAGCTTCGACAGACAAGAGACCCAGTACTTC,CASSFDRQETQYF
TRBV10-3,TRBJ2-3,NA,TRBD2,TGTGCCATCAGCTCGGGACTAACCGACTCCAGCACAGATACGCAGTATTTT,CAISSGLTDSSTDTQYF
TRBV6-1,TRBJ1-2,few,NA,TGTGCCAGCAGTGTCGGGGTTAACTATGGCTACACCTTC,CASSVGVNYGYTF
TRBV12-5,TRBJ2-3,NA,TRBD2,TGTGCTAGTGGTTTGACCGGATTTAGCGGGGGGGCGGTAGATACGCAGTATTTT,CASGLTGFSGGAVDTQYF
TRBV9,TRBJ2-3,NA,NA,TGTGCCAGCAGCCCCCAAAGTAGCCTCCCAGATACGCAGTATTTT,CASSPQSSLPDTQYF